These 2 T cell receptor beta chains came from one sample sequenced in a study of T cell responses to AZD1222 COVID-19 vaccine. Repertoires were generated with immunoSEQ multiplex PCR, while TCRdb's copy carries only in-frame clones and drops some. The data show 110,000 to 150,000 clones, approximately 90% seen once. Sequences were derived from peripheral blood, sampled on day 0 of AZD1222 vaccination. Receptor source: an adult in good health.

J is TRBJ1-6 and V is TRBV5-4; 11 bases are shared with TRBD1. This CDR3 is built from 15 residues. Germline CDR1 and CDR2: SGHNT and YYREEE (reference sequence). Trimming took 3 bases from V and 9 from J; bases not matched to a gene: 5. CDR3 protein: CASSWGQGVSSPLHF. In DNA, the CDR3 is TGTGCCAGCAGCTGGGGACAGGGGGTTTCTTCACCCCTCCACTTT.

The chain has TRBV28 and TRBJ2-7; D call uncertain. The length of the CDR3 is 13 residues. Between the trimmed V and J ends, which lost 3 bases and 9 bases, there was a span of 15 bases. Germline CDR1 is MDHEN and CDR2 is SYDVKM. The CDR3 DNA reads TGTGCCAGCAGTTTGACTGACACACGGTGGCAGTACTTC. Translation: CASSLTDTRWQYF.